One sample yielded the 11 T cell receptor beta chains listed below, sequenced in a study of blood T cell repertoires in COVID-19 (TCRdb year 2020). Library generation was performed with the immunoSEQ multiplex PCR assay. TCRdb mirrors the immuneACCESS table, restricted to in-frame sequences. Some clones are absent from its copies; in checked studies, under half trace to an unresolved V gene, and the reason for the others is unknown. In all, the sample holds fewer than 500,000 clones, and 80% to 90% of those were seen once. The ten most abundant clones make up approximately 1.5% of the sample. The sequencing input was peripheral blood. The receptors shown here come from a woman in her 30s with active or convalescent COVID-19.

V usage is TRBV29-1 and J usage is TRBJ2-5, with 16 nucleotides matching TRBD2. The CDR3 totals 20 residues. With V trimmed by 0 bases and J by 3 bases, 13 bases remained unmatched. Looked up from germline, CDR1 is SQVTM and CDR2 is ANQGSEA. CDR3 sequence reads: CSVEDEFRGGLAGGKETQYF. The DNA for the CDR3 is TGCAGCGTTGAAGATGAGTTTCGGGGGGGACTAGCGGGAGGGAAAGAGACCCAGTACTTC. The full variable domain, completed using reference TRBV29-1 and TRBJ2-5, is SAVISQKPSRDICQRGTSLTIQCQVDSQVTMMFWYRQQPGQSLTLIATANQGSEATYESGFVIDKFPISRPNLTFSTLTVSNMSPEDSSIYLCSVEDEFRGGLAGGKETQYFGPGTRLLVL.

The CDR3, as DNA: TGTGCCAGCAGAAGTATCTCAGGTAGTGGCACTGAAGCTTTCTTT. Encoded protein: CASRSISGSGTEAFF. The chain joins TRBV25-1 to TRBJ1-1, with D unresolved. CDR3 length: 15 residues. V was clipped by 6 bases and J by 4 bases, with 18 bases between them. CDR1 is MGHDK and CDR2 is SYGVNS in the germline V gene.

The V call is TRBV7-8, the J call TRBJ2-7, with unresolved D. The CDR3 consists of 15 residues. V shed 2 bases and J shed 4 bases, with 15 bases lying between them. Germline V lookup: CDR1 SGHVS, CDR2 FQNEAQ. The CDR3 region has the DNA TGTGCCAGCAGCTTAAATCCGTCCGTGGCATACGAGCAGTACTTC. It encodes CASSLNPSVAYEQYF.

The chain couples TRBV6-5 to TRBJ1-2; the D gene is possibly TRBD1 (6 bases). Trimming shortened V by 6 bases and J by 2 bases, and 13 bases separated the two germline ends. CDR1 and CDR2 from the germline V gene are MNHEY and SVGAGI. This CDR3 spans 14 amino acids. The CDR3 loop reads CASRQTGTNYGYTF. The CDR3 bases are TGTGCCAGCAGGCAGACCGGGACAAACTATGGCTACACCTTC.

This chain's CDR3 is CAIRGSEMNTEAFF. DNA of the CDR3: TGTGCCATAAGGGGGTCAGAAATGAACACTGAAGCTTTCTTT. The chain recombines TRBV2 with TRBJ1-1; weak D call: TRBD1 (6 bases). The V end was cut by 10 bases, the J end by 0 bases, with 15 bases between. The V gene's germline CDR1 is SNHLY and CDR2 FYNNEI. The CDR3 covers 14 residues.

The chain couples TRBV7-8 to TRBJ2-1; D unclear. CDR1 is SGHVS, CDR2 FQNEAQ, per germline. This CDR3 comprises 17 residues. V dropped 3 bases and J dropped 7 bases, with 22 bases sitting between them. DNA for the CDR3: TGTGCCAGCAGCTTGCTGCCAGCGAGAGAGAAAGCTAATGAGCAGTTCTTC. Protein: CASSLLPAREKANEQFF.

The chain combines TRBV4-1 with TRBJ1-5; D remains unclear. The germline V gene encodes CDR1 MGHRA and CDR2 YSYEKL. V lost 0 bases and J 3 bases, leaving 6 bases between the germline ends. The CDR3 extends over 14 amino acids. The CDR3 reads CASSQDSHNQPQHF. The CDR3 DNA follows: TGCGCCAGCAGCCAAGATAGCCACAATCAGCCCCAGCATTTT.

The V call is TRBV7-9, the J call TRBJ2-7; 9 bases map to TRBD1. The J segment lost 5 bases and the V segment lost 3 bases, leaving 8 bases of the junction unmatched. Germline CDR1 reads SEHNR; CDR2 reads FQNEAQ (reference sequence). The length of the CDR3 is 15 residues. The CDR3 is CASSFGGQGADEQYF. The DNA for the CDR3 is TGTGCCAGCAGCTTTGGGGGACAGGGTGCGGACGAGCAGTACTTC.

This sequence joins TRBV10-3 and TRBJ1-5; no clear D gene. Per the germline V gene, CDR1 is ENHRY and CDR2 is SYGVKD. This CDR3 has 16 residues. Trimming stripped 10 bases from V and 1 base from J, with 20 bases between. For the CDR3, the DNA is TGTGCCACCACGAGAGACATTGGAAGGAGCAATCAGCCCCAGCATTTT. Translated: CATTRDIGRSNQPQHF.

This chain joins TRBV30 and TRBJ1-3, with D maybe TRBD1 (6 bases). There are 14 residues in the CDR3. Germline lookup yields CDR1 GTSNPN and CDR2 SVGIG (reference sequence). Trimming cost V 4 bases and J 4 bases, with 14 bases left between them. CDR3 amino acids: CAWTTGNSGNTIYF. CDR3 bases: TGTGCCTGGACCACAGGGAATTCCGGAAACACCATATATTTT.

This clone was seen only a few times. The CDR3 sequence is CASRWGGQGLSNQPQHF. DNA of the CDR3: TGTGCCAGTAGATGGGGGGGCCAGGGCCTTTCGAATCAGCCCCAGCATTTT. This chain connects TRBV19 to TRBJ1-5; tentatively, D is TRBD1 (6 bases). Germline-derived CDR1 and CDR2 are LNHDA and SQIVND (reference sequence). The CDR3 totals 17 residues. V shed 6 bases and J shed 4 bases, with 22 bases lying between them.